Sequencing of this T cell receptor beta chain was carried out in a study of prognosis after radiotherapy for stage I lung cancer. Across the study: Concurrent therapy with stereotactic body radiotherapy was received by no patient. General study findings and limits: Stereotactic body radiation therapy was followed by fewer unique TCR clones, median approximately 9,100 versus 7,200.

This clonotype appeared once. Its matching antigen is unknown. Per the germline V gene, CDR1 is SNHLY and CDR2 is FYNNEI. Trimming took off 5 bases at V and 4 bases at J, with 15 bases between the two ends. The CDR3 consists of 15 residues. From genomic DNA, two-round multiplex PCR was used to amplify TCR beta CDR3. Round one of PCR was performed, and it used primers specific to each TRBV and TRBJ gene. Each CDR3 protein gets one entry after TCRdb re-called the multiplex PCR reads with MiXCR. Counted here are approximately 10,000 distinct CDR3 sequences, 30% to 40% occurring once; the ten biggest clones make up approximately 53%.

Source: PBMCs, taken before or after stereotactic body radiation therapy (not recorded which). The clonotype comes from a donor over 45 with non-small cell lung cancer. The chain combines TRBV2 with TRBJ1-5; D call uncertain. CDR3: CASSPPTSGNQPQHF. In DNA, the CDR3 is TGTGCCAGCAGTCCCCCTACAAGCGGGAATCAGCCCCAGCATTTT. The full variable domain, rest sourced from reference TRBV2 and TRBJ1-5, is EPEVTQTPSHQVTQMGQEVILRCVPISNHLYFYWYRQILGQKVEFLVSFYNNEISEKSEIFDDQFSVERPDGSNFTLKIRSTKLEDSAMYFCASSPPTSGNQPQHFGDGTRLSIL.